Presented here are 15 T cell receptor beta chains from one specimen sequenced in a study of beta chain features in type 1 diabetes. The whole isolated RNA underwent reverse transcription, so sequencing captured expressed TCRB transcripts. Some clones are missing from TCRdb's copy, which holds only in-frame ones; the method was immunoSEQ multiplex PCR. The table records 200,000 to 250,000 clones, over 12% of them present only once. Sample: naive CD4+ T cells from blood. The receptors come from a woman aged 40 to 50 in good health.

This clone was counted only a few times. The chain recombines TRBV7-2 with TRBJ2-7, with D possibly TRBD1 on 6 matching bases. The CDR3 is 18 amino acids. Germline V gives CDR1 SGHTA, CDR2 FQGNSA. Trimming removed 1 base at V and 2 bases at J, with 21 bases between. For the CDR3, the DNA is TGTGCCAGCAGCTTAGTTACAGGGAAAGGGGGTTTACCCTACGAGCAGTACTTC. This sequence encodes CASSLVTGKGGLPYEQYF.

There are a few counts of this clone. The V call is TRBV5-1, the J call TRBJ1-5; D call uncertain. The V end lost 4 bases, the J end lost 7 bases, and 15 bases lay between the germline ends. The CDR3 consists of 14 residues. CDR1 is SGHRS, CDR2 YFSETQ, per germline. The CDR3 DNA follows: TGCGCCAGCAGCAAAAGCCGGTTACAGCAGCCCCAGCATTTT. Translated, it gives CASSKSRLQQPQHF.

The chain employs TRBV5-1 and TRBJ1-5; the match to TRBD1 covers 7 bases. Germline CDR1 and CDR2: SGHRS and YFSETQ. The junction had 11 bases not matched to a gene; V was cut back by 2 bases and J by 9 bases. The CDR3 totals 15 residues. CDR3 residues: CASSLDRAGVGPQHF. The CDR3 DNA is TGCGCCAGCAGCTTAGACAGGGCGGGTGTCGGGCCCCAGCATTTT.

The chain links TRBV5-1 to TRBJ2-1, with 8 bases lining up with TRBD1. The V segment lost 0 bases and the J segment 9 bases; nucleotides outside the gene matches: 11. The CDR3 is 16 amino acids. The V gene's germline CDR1 is SGHRS and CDR2 YFSETQ. CDR3 nucleotides: TGCGCCAGCAGCTTGGAAATTCCGACAGGGGTAGGTGAGCAGTTCTTC. It yields the protein CASSLEIPTGVGEQFF.

This clone was observed a handful of times. The CDR3 sequence is CASSQTGEYNEQFF. The CDR3 bases are TGTGCCAGCAGCCAGACAGGGGAGTACAATGAGCAGTTCTTC. J is TRBJ2-1 and V is TRBV28, with 8 bases fitting TRBD1. Trimming at V came to 6 bases and at J to 4 bases, leaving 5 bases not matched to a gene. CDR1 and CDR2 from the germline V gene are MDHEN and SYDVKM. This CDR3 spans 14 amino acids.

This clone showed up just a few times. The chain uses TRBV19 and TRBJ1-1; 8 bases are a match to TRBD1. The CDR3 consists of 13 residues. Germline-derived CDR1 and CDR2 are LNHDA and SQIVND (reference sequence). Trimming took 9 bases from V and 3 from J; bases not matched to a gene: 6. The CDR3 sequence is CASRTGRDTEAFF. CDR3 nucleotide sequence: TGTGCCAGCCGGACAGGGAGGGACACTGAAGCTTTCTTT.

This clone was found a few times. The chain recombines TRBV10-3 with TRBJ2-7; 9 bases are a match to TRBD1. J was trimmed by 2 bases and V by 4 bases; bases with no gene match: 12. Germline values: CDR1 ENHRY, CDR2 SYGVKD. CDR3 length: 17 residues. The CDR3, as DNA: TGTGCCATCAGTGCCTCACCCGGGACAGGGAAGGCCTACGAGCAGTACTTC. Translated, it gives CAISASPGTGKAYEQYF.

The chain uses TRBV29-1 and TRBJ1-4; 9 positions agree with TRBD1. V shed 4 bases and J 0 bases; nucleotides not matched to a gene: 6. Germline V gene data show CDR1 as SQVTM and CDR2 as ANQGSEA. This CDR3 has 16 amino acids. The CDR3 nucleotides read TGCAGCGTTGGGGGACAGGGTCGCGCAACTAATGAAAAACTGTTTTTT. Protein product: CSVGGQGRATNEKLFF.

The chain combines TRBV11-2 with TRBJ2-1; 10 bases fit TRBD2. This CDR3 contains 18 residues. J was trimmed by 4 bases and V by 3 bases; bases with no gene match: 12. CDR1 and CDR2 (germline): SGHAT, FQNNGV. DNA for the CDR3: TGTGCCAGCAGCTTCCTAGCGGGGGCTTTGAGGGGGTACAATGAGCAGTTCTTC. Translated, it gives CASSFLAGALRGYNEQFF.

V is TRBV4-1 and J is TRBJ2-3, with 9 bases that match TRBD2. The V and J ends lost 5 bases and 0 bases, in that order; junction bases with no gene match: 3. The CDR3 has 15 residues. Per germline, CDR1 MGHRA and CDR2 YSYEKL. The CDR3 protein is CASSAGGPSTDTQYF. The CDR3, as DNA: TGCGCCAGCAGCGCGGGGGGGCCAAGCACAGATACGCAGTATTTT.

V and J are TRBV6-5 and TRBJ1-2, with 7 bases lining up with TRBD1. The V and J ends lost 5 bases and 4 bases, in that order; junction bases with no gene match: 10. Germline CDR1 reads MNHEY; CDR2 reads SVGAGI. The CDR3 is made up of 15 amino acids. The CDR3 spells CASSKRQGRGYGYTF. In DNA, the CDR3 is TGTGCCAGCAGTAAAAGACAGGGCAGGGGCTATGGCTACACCTTC.

This clone was counted between two and nine times. The rearrangement uses TRBV18 and TRBJ1-5, with D possibly being TRBD1 (5 bases). The CDR3 extends over 14 amino acids. Germline V gene sequence: CDR1 KGHSH, CDR2 LQKENI. Deletions cut 5 bases from V and 6 bases from J, with 14 bases between. The CDR3 spells CASSLRGDFQPQHF. CDR3 nucleotide sequence: TGTGCCAGCTCATTGAGAGGGGACTTTCAGCCCCAGCATTTT.

This clone was picked up a small number of times. This rearrangement joins TRBV29-1 to TRBJ1-3; 8 bases are shared with TRBD1. Trimming cost V 6 bases and J 2 bases; bases outside gene matches: 6. Looked up from germline, CDR1 is SQVTM and CDR2 is ANQGSEA. There are 14 residues in the CDR3. CDR3 DNA: TGCAGCGTACGACAGGGGAACGCTGGAAACACCATATATTTT. Encoded protein: CSVRQGNAGNTIYF. Variable domain in full (rest from reference TRBV29-1 and TRBJ1-3): SAVISQKPSRDICQRGTSLTIQCQVDSQVTMMFWYRQQPGQSLTLIATANQGSEATYESGFVIDKFPISRPNLTFSTLTVSNMSPEDSSIYLCSVRQGNAGNTIYFGEGSWLTVV.

The chain recombines TRBV7-2 with TRBJ2-5; 9 bases match TRBD2. Germline CDR1 SGHTA, CDR2 FQGNSA. This CDR3 comprises 15 residues. The V segment lost 11 bases and the J segment 3 bases; nucleotides outside the gene matches: 13. The CDR3 DNA sequence: TGTGCCGGCGGGGAATGGCTAGCGGGGAAAGAGACCCAGTACTTC. It specifies CAGGEWLAGKETQYF.

This clone was seen only a few times. The gene calls are TRBV5-1 and TRBJ2-2, with D unresolved. Germline values: CDR1 SGHRS, CDR2 YFSETQ. The CDR3 totals 13 residues. Trimming pared 4 bases from V and 4 bases from J, leaving 8 bases between. CDR3 loop: CASSLSFTGELFF. The CDR3, as DNA: TGCGCCAGCAGCCTTTCCTTCACCGGGGAGCTGTTTTTT.